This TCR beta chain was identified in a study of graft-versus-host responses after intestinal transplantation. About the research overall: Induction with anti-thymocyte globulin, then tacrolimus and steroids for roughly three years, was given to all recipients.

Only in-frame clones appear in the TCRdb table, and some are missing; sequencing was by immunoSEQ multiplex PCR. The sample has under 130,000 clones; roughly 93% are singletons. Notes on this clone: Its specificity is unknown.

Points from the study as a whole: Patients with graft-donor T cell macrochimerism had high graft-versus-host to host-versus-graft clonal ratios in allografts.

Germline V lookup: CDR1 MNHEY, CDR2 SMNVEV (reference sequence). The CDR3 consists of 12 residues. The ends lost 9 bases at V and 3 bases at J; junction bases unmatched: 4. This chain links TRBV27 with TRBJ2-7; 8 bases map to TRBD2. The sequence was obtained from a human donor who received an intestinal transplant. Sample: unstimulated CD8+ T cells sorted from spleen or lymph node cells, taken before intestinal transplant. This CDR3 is CASRGGYYEQYF. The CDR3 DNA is TGTGCCAGTCGGGGGGGCTACTACGAGCAGTACTTC.